Reported below is one TCR beta chain. Original processing notes: Reference gene primer amplification gave nucleated cell count estimates. Generated by immunoSEQ multiplex PCR, the TCRdb table keeps only in-frame clones and is missing some. D and trimming were read from the DNA, whereas the V and J calls and clone size are those reported in that table. The sample has some 390,000 clones; roughly nine tenths are singletons. Losses at the gene ends were 5 bases for V and 6 bases for J; bases not matched to a gene: 13. Germline CDR1 is LNHDA and CDR2 is SQIVND (reference sequence). CDR3 length equals 16 residues. These data are taken from a study of blood T cell repertoires in COVID-19.

The chain joins TRBV19 to TRBJ1-2, with 9 bases aligning to TRBD1. The specimen was PBMCs or T cells enriched from blood (not recorded which). The origin of this receptor is a man aged 25-45 years who had recovered from COVID-19. The CDR3 here is CASSSITGTGSDGYTF. CDR3 sequence (DNA): TGTGCCAGTAGTTCAATCACCGGGACAGGGAGTGATGGCTACACCTTC.